The 30 T cell receptor beta chains below all came from one sample that was sequenced in a study of T cell responses to AZD1222 COVID-19 vaccine. Some clones are missing from TCRdb's copy, which holds only in-frame ones; the method was immunoSEQ multiplex PCR. The sample includes under 95,000 clones, 80% to 90% seen only once; the top ten take approximately 7.9%. The sequences come from peripheral blood, collected on day 0 of AZD1222 vaccination. All receptors come from an adult in good health.

The chain carries TRBV7-9 and TRBJ2-1; no clear D. CDR1 is SEHNR and CDR2 is FQNEAQ in the germline V gene (reference sequence). The length of the CDR3 is 15 residues. V was pared by 5 bases and J by 5 bases, with 16 bases between. The CDR3 DNA reads TGTGCCAGCAGCAAACACAACCAACCTCACAATGAGCAGTTCTTC. It specifies CASSKHNQPHNEQFF.

This clone was observed a single time. The chain recombines TRBV5-1 with TRBJ1-4; D possibly corresponds to TRBD1 (5 bases). Trimming removed 4 bases at V and 6 bases at J, with 16 bases between. Looked up from germline, CDR1 is SGHRS and CDR2 is YFSETQ. The CDR3 sequence is 15 residues long. The CDR3: CASSHQRGEDEKLFF. The CDR3 DNA is TGCGCCAGCAGCCACCAGAGGGGAGAGGATGAAAAACTGTTTTTT.

The chain uses TRBV7-2 and TRBJ2-5, with TRBD2 as a possible D gene (6 bases). Trimming left V 5 bases short and J 3 bases short, with 22 bases between. There are 17 residues in the CDR3. Per germline, CDR1 SGHTA and CDR2 FQGNSA. Written as DNA, the CDR3 is TGTGCCAGCAGCCCCTACCCCGGGCTAGCGAACAAAGAGACCCAGTACTTC. Protein product: CASSPYPGLANKETQYF.

The chain has TRBV4-1 and TRBJ1-2; weak D call: TRBD1 (5 bases). This CDR3 contains 15 residues. The germline V and J ends were trimmed by 0 bases and 7 bases, with 15 bases remaining between them. Germline V gives CDR1 MGHRA, CDR2 YSYEKL. CDR3 protein: CASSQEGAGRGGYTF. In DNA, the CDR3 is TGCGCCAGCAGCCAAGAAGGGGCAGGGCGGGGTGGCTACACCTTC.

The chain carries TRBV27 and TRBJ2-2; 12 bases align to TRBD2. Germline trimming cut 7 bases from V and 4 bases from J; bases unmatched to any gene: 4. Germline CDR1 is MNHEY and CDR2 is SMNVEV (reference sequence). This CDR3 region has 15 residues. CDR3 protein: CASTLTSGSTGELFF. CDR3 in DNA: TGTGCCAGCACCTTGACTAGCGGGAGCACCGGGGAGCTGTTTTTT.

The chain employs TRBV5-1 and TRBJ1-3, with 8 positions matching TRBD1. This CDR3 has 16 residues. Per germline, CDR1 SGHRS and CDR2 YFSETQ. Trimming removed 2 bases from V and 2 bases from J; junction bases left unmatched: 6. The CDR3 sequence: CASSFSTGGAGNTIYF. The CDR3 DNA reads TGCGCCAGCAGCTTTTCAACAGGGGGAGCTGGAAACACCATATATTTT.

V gene TRBV6-4 combines with J gene TRBJ2-3; D may be TRBD1 (5 bases). Per germline, CDR1 MRHNA and CDR2 SNTAGT. CDR3 length: 15 amino acids. V was trimmed by 0 bases and J by 7 bases, leaving 14 bases between them. The CDR3 DNA reads TGTGCCAGCAGTGACTCTCTAGGGGCTCGCAATACGCAGTATTTT. Its protein product is CASSDSLGARNTQYF.

J is TRBJ1-5 and V is TRBV6-5; TRBD1 aligns across 7 bases. The CDR3 totals 14 residues. Germline V gives CDR1 MNHEY, CDR2 SVGAGI. V trimming: 5 bases; J trimming: 5 bases; junction bases outside the gene matches: 6. CDR3 loop: CASSRRDSYQPQHF. CDR3 in DNA: TGTGCCAGCAGTAGGAGGGACAGTTATCAGCCCCAGCATTTT.

This chain uses TRBV7-7 with TRBJ2-5; D unresolved. With 0 bases removed from V and 1 base from J, the gap between germline ends came to 9 bases. The germline gives CDR1 SSHAT, CDR2 FNYEAQ (reference sequence). The CDR3 totals 15 residues. The DNA for the CDR3 is TGTGCCAGCAGCTTAGCGGATGGCCCCCAAGAGACCCAGTACTTC. Protein: CASSLADGPQETQYF.

The chain combines TRBV27 with TRBJ1-1, with D perhaps matching TRBD1 (5 bases). The CDR3 is 13 residues long. Trimming left V 7 bases short and J 4 bases short, with 13 bases between. The germline V gene encodes CDR1 MNHEY and CDR2 SMNVEV (reference sequence). This chain's CDR3 is CASMMQGGTEAFF. For the CDR3, the DNA is TGTGCCAGCATGATGCAGGGCGGCACTGAAGCTTTCTTT.

The chain has TRBV2 and TRBJ2-1; 13 bases match TRBD2. Germline trimming cut 5 bases from V and 0 bases from J; bases unmatched to any gene: 13. The CDR3 spans 20 residues. CDR1 and CDR2 (germline): SNHLY, FYNNEI. The CDR3 is CASSRHPGLAGQPSYNEQFF. In DNA, the CDR3 is TGTGCCAGCAGTCGCCATCCGGGACTAGCGGGGCAGCCCTCCTACAATGAGCAGTTCTTC.

The chain carries TRBV18 and TRBJ2-7, with D perhaps matching TRBD1 or TRBD2 (5 bases each). The CDR3 totals 14 residues. The V gene's germline CDR1 is KGHSH and CDR2 LQKENI. V shed 4 bases and J shed 2 bases, with 12 bases lying between them. CDR3 nucleotide sequence: TGTGCCAGCTCACGGGGGAGCTTAACCTACGAGCAGTACTTC. Amino acids: CASSRGSLTYEQYF.

The chain employs TRBV27 and TRBJ2-3, with D possibly TRBD2 on 5 matching bases. The CDR3 contains 14 residues. The V end lost 6 bases, the J end lost 0 bases, and 10 bases lay between the germline ends. Germline V gene lookup returns CDR1 MNHEY and CDR2 SMNVEV (reference sequence). This chain's CDR3 is CASRFSGSTDTQYF. As DNA, the CDR3 is TGTGCCAGCAGATTCTCGGGAAGCACAGATACGCAGTATTTT.

As to this clone: In the same sample, other DNA sequences code for this CDR3. The chain combines TRBV28 with TRBJ1-2, with D uncertain. CDR1 is MDHEN, CDR2 SYDVKM, per germline. The germline V and J ends were trimmed by 2 bases and 0 bases, with 7 bases remaining between them. The CDR3 runs 14 residues. The CDR3 region is CASSLTVANYGYTF. The CDR3 DNA reads as TGTGCCAGCAGTTTAACGGTAGCTAACTATGGCTACACCTTC.

This clone was recorded once. The chain uses TRBV7-9 and TRBJ1-6; no firm D call. V lost 6 bases and J 7 bases, leaving 13 bases between the germline ends. The CDR3 runs to 14 residues. Germline V gene data show CDR1 as SEHNR and CDR2 as FQNEAQ (reference sequence). CDR3 amino acids: CASRTTGRNSPLHF. The CDR3 nucleotides are TGTGCCAGCAGAACGACGGGAAGAAATTCACCCCTCCACTTT.

V and J are TRBV5-6 and TRBJ2-5; 8 nucleotides match TRBD2. This CDR3 comprises 16 residues. The germline V gene encodes CDR1 SGHDT and CDR2 YYEEEE. The V and J ends lost 4 bases and 2 bases, in that order; junction bases with no gene match: 10. The CDR3 loop reads CASSAHGGRRQETQYF. The CDR3 DNA follows: TGTGCCAGCAGCGCCCACGGCGGGAGGAGACAAGAGACCCAGTACTTC.

The chain joins TRBV29-1 to TRBJ2-1; 15 nucleotides line up with TRBD2. CDR3 length: 17 residues. Germline V gives CDR1 SQVTM, CDR2 ANQGSEA. Losses at the gene ends were 7 bases for V and 2 bases for J; bases not matched to a gene: 9. As DNA, the CDR3 is TGCAGCGGATCGGGACTAGCGGGAGGAAGCCCCTACAATGAGCAGTTCTTC. Residues: CSGSGLAGGSPYNEQFF.

This chain uses TRBV6-1 with TRBJ2-7; TRBD2 matches at 9 bases. There are 17 residues in the CDR3. Germline CDR1 MNHNS, CDR2 SASEGT. Germline trimming cut 0 bases from V and 2 bases from J; bases unmatched to any gene: 8. CDR3 DNA: TGTGCCAGCAGTGAAGCCCTTAGCGGGAGTAGGACCTACGAGCAGTACTTC. Its translation: CASSEALSGSRTYEQYF.

CDR3 loop: CASSLVRGQPQHF. DNA for the CDR3: TGTGCCAGCAGCTTAGTCAGGGGACAGCCCCAGCATTTT. The chain links TRBV11-2 to TRBJ1-5, with D perhaps TRBD1 (6 bases). V was clipped by 1 base and J by 7 bases, with 8 bases between them. This CDR3 spans 13 amino acids. CDR1 SGHAT and CDR2 FQNNGV come from the germline V gene. The whole variable domain, remainder taken from reference TRBV11-2 and TRBJ1-5, is EAGVAQSPRYKIIEKRQSVAFWCNPISGHATLYWYQQILGQGPKLLIQFQNNGVVDDSQLPKDRFSAERLKGVDSTLKIQPAKLEDSAVYLCASSLVRGQPQHFGDGTRLSIL.

The chain carries TRBV27 and TRBJ2-1; no reliable D call. Germline CDR1 is MNHEY and CDR2 is SMNVEV (reference sequence). The CDR3 contains 15 residues. V was cut by 2 bases and J by 4 bases, with 12 bases left in between. CDR3 coding DNA: TGTGCCAGCAGTTTAGGTCTGGAGCTGTACAATGAGCAGTTCTTC. Its translation: CASSLGLELYNEQFF.

The chain recombines TRBV7-8 with TRBJ2-1, with 9 bases fitting TRBD2. The trim removed 5 bases at V and 5 bases at J, leaving 7 bases unmatched. This CDR3 has 15 amino acids. Germline V gives CDR1 SGHVS, CDR2 FQNEAQ. DNA for the CDR3: TGTGCCAGCAGCACAAAGACTAGCGGAGACAATGAGCAGTTCTTC. Its protein is CASSTKTSGDNEQFF.

In this sample, this clone turned up once. Written as DNA, the CDR3 is TGTGCCAGTAGTACCACCTATACAGGGGGGTCACCCCTCCACTTT. Translating it yields CASSTTYTGGSPLHF. V and J are TRBV19 and TRBJ1-6, with TRBD1 matching 8 bases. CDR1 LNHDA and CDR2 SQIVND come from the germline V gene (reference sequence). With 4 bases clipped from V and 10 bases from J, the junction kept 9 bases outside the gene matches. CDR3 size: 15 residues.

The CDR3 loop is CASSPPGQPTDTQYF. CDR3 sequence (DNA): TGTGCCAGCTCACCTCCGGGCCAACCCACAGATACGCAGTATTTT. The V call is TRBV18, the J call TRBJ2-3; D is unresolved. Germline V gene lookup returns CDR1 KGHSH and CDR2 LQKENI. The germline V and J ends were trimmed by 3 bases and 2 bases, with 12 bases remaining between them. The CDR3 loop spans 15 amino acids.

The chain links TRBV28 to TRBJ2-1; D could derive from TRBD1 or TRBD2 (5 bases each). Germline CDR1 and CDR2: MDHEN and SYDVKM. Trimming took 5 bases from V and 10 from J, leaving 18 bases between them. The length of the CDR3 is 14 residues. The CDR3 sequence is CASSPGTYHLEQFF. The CDR3 region has the DNA TGTGCCAGCAGTCCGGGGACCTATCATTTAGAGCAGTTCTTC.

This chain joins TRBV28 and TRBJ2-5, with D tentatively TRBD1 (6 bases). The CDR3 is 14 residues long. Germline V lookup: CDR1 MDHEN, CDR2 SYDVKM. Trimming shortened V by 5 bases and J by 2 bases, and 12 bases separated the two germline ends. The CDR3 bases are TGTGCCAGCAGTCCTGGACAGAATCAAGAGACCCAGTACTTC. Protein product: CASSPGQNQETQYF.

This rearrangement joins TRBV18 to TRBJ2-1, with 10 bases lining up with TRBD2. There are 15 residues in the CDR3. Germline lookup yields CDR1 KGHSH and CDR2 LQKENI. Losses at the gene ends were 2 bases for V and 5 bases for J; bases not matched to a gene: 3. CDR3 DNA sequence: TGTGCCAGCTCACCAATACTAGCGGGACACAATGAGCAGTTCTTC. Translated: CASSPILAGHNEQFF.

This clone was seen a few times. The chain carries TRBV19 and TRBJ2-5; possibly TRBD2 for D (5 bases). CDR3 length: 19 residues. Germline V gene lookup returns CDR1 LNHDA and CDR2 SQIVND (reference sequence). Trimming cost V 4 bases and J 0 bases, with 24 bases left between them. This CDR3 is CASSTLEDGRRYDQETQYF. In DNA, the CDR3 is TGTGCCAGTAGTACCCTGGAGGATGGACGGCGATACGACCAAGAGACCCAGTACTTC.

The count of this clone is one. J is TRBJ2-3 and V is TRBV6-1, with TRBD2 identical over 10 bases. The germline gives CDR1 MNHNS, CDR2 SASEGT. The CDR3 has 18 residues. The V and J ends lost 2 bases and 1 base, in that order; junction bases with no gene match: 9. The CDR3 DNA sequence: TGTGCCAGCAGTGAATTCGTGGGGACTAGCGAACGCACAGATACGCAGTATTTT. It encodes CASSEFVGTSERTDTQYF.

J is TRBJ1-5 and V is TRBV15, with D possibly TRBD1 on 6 matching bases. The CDR3 loop spans 14 amino acids. Germline values: CDR1 LNHNV, CDR2 YYDKDF (reference sequence). Trimming shortened V by 3 bases and J by 3 bases, and 9 bases separated the two germline ends. CDR3 coding DNA: TGTGCCACCAGCAGGACAGGAGTCAATCAGCCCCAGCATTTT. This translates into CATSRTGVNQPQHF.

Here the CDR3 reads CASSLLPGVGTEAFF. The CDR3 bases are TGTGCCAGCAGCTTACTACCTGGGGTGGGCACTGAAGCTTTCTTT. The rearrangement joins TRBV11-1 to TRBJ1-1; D remains ambiguous. In germline, CDR1 is SGHAT, CDR2 FQDESV (reference sequence). The CDR3 is made up of 15 amino acids. The V and J ends lost 2 bases and 4 bases respectively, with 14 bases between them.